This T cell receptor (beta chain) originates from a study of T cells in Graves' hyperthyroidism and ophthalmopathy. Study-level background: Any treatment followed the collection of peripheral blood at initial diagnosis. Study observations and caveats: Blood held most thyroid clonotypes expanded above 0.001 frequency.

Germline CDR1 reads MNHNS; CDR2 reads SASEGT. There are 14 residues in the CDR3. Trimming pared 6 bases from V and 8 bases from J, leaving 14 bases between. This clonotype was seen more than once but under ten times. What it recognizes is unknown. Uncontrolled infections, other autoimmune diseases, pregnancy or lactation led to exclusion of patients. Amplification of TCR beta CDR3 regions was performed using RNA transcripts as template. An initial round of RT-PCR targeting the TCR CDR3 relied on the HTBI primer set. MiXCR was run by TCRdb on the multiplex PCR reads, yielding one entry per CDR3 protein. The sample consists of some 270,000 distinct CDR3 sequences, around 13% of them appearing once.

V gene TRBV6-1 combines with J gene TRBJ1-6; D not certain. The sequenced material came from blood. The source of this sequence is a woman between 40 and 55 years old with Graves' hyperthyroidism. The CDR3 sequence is CASRSRIADSPLHF. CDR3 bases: TGTGCCAGCAGATCCAGGATTGCAGATTCACCCCTCCACTTT.